Listed here are 26 T cell receptor beta chains from one sample, sequenced in a study of blood T cell repertoires in COVID-19. Some clones are missing from TCRdb's copy, which holds only in-frame ones; the method was immunoSEQ multiplex PCR. Altogether about 240,000 clones are present, more than 75% being singletons, with the ten largest covering roughly 12%. The sequenced sample was peripheral blood. The source is a man aged 80 or over with acute or convalescent COVID-19.

This chain connects TRBV12-3 or TRBV12-4 to TRBJ2-7; D is unresolved. CDR3 length: 13 amino acids. V dropped 3 bases and J dropped 3 bases, with 9 bases sitting between them. Here the CDR3 reads CASSFLVGYEQYF. For the CDR3, the DNA is TGTGCCAGCAGTTTTCTAGTAGGCTACGAGCAGTACTTC.

V usage is TRBV9 and J usage is TRBJ2-7, with a possible D match to TRBD1 (5 bases). The germline gives CDR1 SGDLS, CDR2 YYNGEE. V shed 0 bases and J shed 4 bases, with 11 bases lying between them. The CDR3 sequence is 14 residues long. The CDR3 sequence: CASSVDGRAYEQYF. CDR3 sequence (DNA): TGTGCCAGCAGCGTAGACGGCAGGGCGTACGAGCAGTACTTC.

The count of this clone is one. The CDR3 DNA sequence: TGTGCCAGCAGTGGGGGACAGGGTATAGATGAGCAGTTCTTC. Encoded protein: CASSGGQGIDEQFF. The chain combines TRBV2 with TRBJ2-1; 9 bases line up with TRBD1. CDR1 is SNHLY and CDR2 is FYNNEI in the germline V gene. CDR3 length equals 14 residues. Losses at the gene ends were 4 bases for V and 8 bases for J; bases not matched to a gene: 6. The variable domain in full, with the rest retrieved from reference TRBV2 and TRBJ2-1, is EPEVTQTPSHQVTQMGQEVILRCVPISNHLYFYWYRQILGQKVEFLVSFYNNEISEKSEIFDDQFSVERPDGSNFTLKIRSTKLEDSAMYFCASSGGQGIDEQFFGPGTRLTVL.

The DNA of the CDR3 is TGCGCCAGCAGCCAAGATGAGTCAGGTTCGCCCCAGCATTTT. It codes for CASSQDESGSPQHF. The chain couples TRBV4-3 to TRBJ1-5; D not resolved. The CDR3 totals 14 residues. Trimming stripped 0 bases from V and 9 bases from J, with 12 bases between. CDR1 is LGHNA and CDR2 is YSLEER in the germline V gene.

This clone was observed a single time. V and J are TRBV5-5 and TRBJ1-4; D uncertain. V was pared by 4 bases and J by 8 bases, with 18 bases between. Looked up from germline, CDR1 is SGHKS and CDR2 is YYEKEE (reference sequence). The CDR3 totals 15 residues. The CDR3 nucleotides read TGTGCCAGCAGCCCCATTGGTTGGTCCGGGGAAAAACTGTTTTTT. Amino acid sequence: CASSPIGWSGEKLFF.

V gene TRBV28 combines with J gene TRBJ2-2; tentative D call: TRBD2 (6 bases). The CDR3 is 17 residues long. The ends were cut back, 6 bases at V and 2 bases at J, with 19 bases in the middle. Germline values: CDR1 MDHEN, CDR2 SYDVKM. The CDR3 DNA reads TGTGCCAGCAGCTCCTCAGCGGGTACGCCCAACACCGGGGAGCTGTTTTTT. Its translation: CASSSSAGTPNTGELFF.

The rearrangement links TRBV12-3 or TRBV12-4 to TRBJ1-1; D uncertain. Between the trimmed V and J ends, which lost 5 bases and 7 bases, there was a span of 8 bases. This CDR3 contains 11 residues. CDR3 nucleotide sequence: TGTGCCAGCAGTGGTTCGGGTGAAGCTTTCTTT. It encodes CASSGSGEAFF.

The rearrangement links TRBV7-9 to TRBJ1-4; D possibly corresponds to TRBD1 (5 bases). V dropped 6 bases and J dropped 8 bases, with 10 bases sitting between them. Germline values: CDR1 SEHNR, CDR2 FQNEAQ (reference sequence). The length of the CDR3 is 12 residues. CDR3 bases: TGTGCCAGCAGGGCCGGGGGGGAAAAACTGTTTTTT. Its translation is CASRAGGEKLFF.

CDR3 sequence (DNA): TGTGCCAGCAGCCGCGGGACAGGGGTCGGGGAGCTGTTTTTT. Its translation is CASSRGTGVGELFF. This sequence joins TRBV7-9 and TRBJ2-2, with 10 bases fitting TRBD1. Germline CDR1 reads SEHNR; CDR2 reads FQNEAQ (reference sequence). The CDR3 sequence is 14 residues long. V lost 5 bases, J lost 7 bases, and 4 bases stayed unmatched. Complete variable domain (other parts from reference TRBV7-9 and TRBJ2-2): DTGVSQNPRHKITKRGQNVTFRCDPISEHNRLYWYRQTLGQGPEFLTYFQNEAQLEKSRLLSDRFSAERPKGSFSTLEIQRTEQGDSAMYLCASSRGTGVGELFFGEGSRLTVL.

The chain recombines TRBV12-3 or TRBV12-4 with TRBJ1-2; possibly TRBD1 for D (6 bases). There are 13 residues in the CDR3. Trimming stripped 5 bases from V and 3 bases from J, with 10 bases between. DNA of the CDR3: TGTGCCAGCAGTCCTACAGGGTACTATGGCTACACCTTC. Its protein product is CASSPTGYYGYTF.

The V gene is TRBV10-3, the J gene TRBJ2-3, with D hard to call. V was cut by 7 bases and J by 1 base, with 12 bases left in between. The CDR3 has 14 amino acids. Germline CDR1 is ENHRY and CDR2 is SYGVKD. Here the CDR3 reads CAINPTLGTDTQYF. CDR3 sequence (DNA): TGTGCCATCAATCCGACTTTAGGCACAGATACGCAGTATTTT.

The chain is built from TRBV6-5 and TRBJ2-5; 9 bases fit TRBD2. In germline, CDR1 is MNHEY, CDR2 SVGAGI. This CDR3 is built from 14 residues. V gave up 6 bases and J gave up 5 bases; unmatched junction bases: 7. The chain's CDR3 is CASRLAAGGETQYF. The CDR3 bases are TGTGCCAGCAGGCTGGCTGCGGGGGGGGAGACCCAGTACTTC.

The sample holds many counts of this clone. This chain connects TRBV6-6 to TRBJ1-2; 8 bases map to TRBD1. Germline values: CDR1 MNHNY, CDR2 SVGAGI (reference sequence). J gave up 2 bases and V 6 bases, and 11 bases lay outside the gene matches. The CDR3 spans 16 residues. The CDR3: CASSRQGAGVNYGYTF. CDR3 sequence (DNA): TGTGCCAGCAGCCGCCAGGGGGCGGGCGTGAACTATGGCTACACCTTC.

The J gene is TRBJ1-2, the V gene TRBV7-8; D perhaps matches TRBD1 (5 bases). The length of the CDR3 is 14 residues. V lost 3 bases to trimming and J lost 2 bases, with 10 bases between them. CDR1 is SGHVS, CDR2 FQNEAQ, per germline. CDR3 loop: CASSLEGPNYGYTF. The DNA of the CDR3 is TGTGCCAGCAGCTTGGAGGGGCCGAACTATGGCTACACCTTC.

The V and J genes are TRBV9 and TRBJ1-1; TRBD1 matches at 8 bases. The CDR3 is 15 amino acids. CDR1 is SGDLS, CDR2 YYNGEE, per germline. V lost 3 bases and J lost 1; bases outside the gene matches: 5. DNA of the CDR3: TGTGCCAGCAGCGCAAGGACAGGGAGGAACACTGAAGCTTTCTTT. Translated, it gives CASSARTGRNTEAFF.

In its sample, this clone was seen a few times. The chain joins TRBV5-1 to TRBJ2-4; 9 bases match TRBD1. This CDR3 region has 14 residues. Trimming at V came to 4 bases and at J to 4 bases, leaving 3 bases not matched to a gene. Germline CDR1 and CDR2: SGHRS and YFSETQ. CDR3 nucleotides: TGCGCCAGCAGCGATGGACAGGGGAAAAACATTCAGTACTTC. This encodes CASSDGQGKNIQYF.

The chain's CDR3 is CASSDTPGPTYGYTF. Written as DNA, the CDR3 is TGTGCCAGCAGTGATACGCCAGGCCCTACCTATGGCTACACCTTC. The chain recombines TRBV6-1 with TRBJ1-2; D unresolved. There are 15 residues in the CDR3. V was trimmed by 3 bases and J by 4 bases, leaving 15 bases between them. Germline CDR1 MNHNS, CDR2 SASEGT.

The rearrangement uses TRBV27 and TRBJ2-3; D possibly corresponds to TRBD2 (7 bases). The CDR3 has 17 residues. Germline V gives CDR1 MNHEY, CDR2 SMNVEV (reference sequence). Trimming stripped 6 bases from V and 2 bases from J, with 21 bases between. The CDR3 sequence is CASSQQAPRGATDTQYF. The CDR3 bases are TGTGCCAGCAGCCAGCAGGCCCCACGGGGGGCCACAGATACGCAGTATTTT.

This chain connects TRBV10-1 to TRBJ2-5; D ambiguous. Between the trimmed V and J ends, which lost 3 bases and 1 base, there was a span of 6 bases. The length of the CDR3 is 13 residues. From germline, CDR1 is WNHNN and CDR2 SYGVQD (reference sequence). The CDR3 nucleotides read TGCGCCAGCAGTGACCCTATCCAAGAGACCCAGTACTTC. This gives the protein CASSDPIQETQYF.

The count of this clone is one. V is TRBV2 and J is TRBJ2-7, with 7 nucleotides matching TRBD2. After removal of 3 bases from V and 9 bases from J, the junction contained 2 bases not matched to a gene. There are 11 residues in the CDR3. The germline V gene encodes CDR1 SNHLY and CDR2 FYNNEI. The CDR3 region is CASSEAGVQYF. The CDR3 DNA follows: TGTGCCAGCAGTGAGGCGGGAGTGCAGTACTTC.

The chain carries TRBV7-2 and TRBJ1-5; 8 bases are a match to TRBD1. Losses at the gene ends were 5 bases for V and 5 bases for J; bases not matched to a gene: 11. The germline V gene has CDR1 SGHTA and CDR2 FQGNSA. The length of the CDR3 is 16 residues. This CDR3 is CASSAGAGTGYQPQHF. The CDR3 nucleotides are TGTGCCAGCAGCGCAGGAGCCGGGACAGGTTATCAGCCCCAGCATTTT.

This chain uses TRBV28 with TRBJ2-5; D is unresolved. The V gene's germline CDR1 is MDHEN and CDR2 SYDVKM. V lost 8 bases and J lost 4, with 8 bases in between. This CDR3 is built from 11 residues. CDR3 coding DNA: TGTGCCAGCCACCGCGGAGAGACCCAGTACTTC. The encoded protein is CASHRGETQYF.

This chain links TRBV9 with TRBJ1-4; D unresolved. V lost 0 bases to trimming and J lost 0 bases, with 6 bases between them. Germline-derived CDR1 and CDR2 are SGDLS and YYNGEE. The CDR3 is made up of 15 amino acids. CDR3 amino acids: CASSVDRATNEKLFF. The CDR3 DNA reads TGTGCCAGCAGCGTAGACCGAGCAACTAATGAAAAACTGTTTTTT.

This chain links TRBV27 with TRBJ2-3; D might be TRBD2 (6 bases). Germline lookup yields CDR1 MNHEY and CDR2 SMNVEV (reference sequence). The CDR3 loop spans 13 amino acids. Trimming cost V 8 bases and J 1 base, with 10 bases left between them. The CDR3 DNA reads as TGTGCCAGCCGTTCTAGCGGCACAGATACGCAGTATTTT. It codes for CASRSSGTDTQYF.

The gene calls are TRBV18 and TRBJ2-1; TRBD1 is a possible D gene (5 bases). The V end lost 6 bases, the J end lost 8 bases, and 17 bases lay between the germline ends. In germline, CDR1 is KGHSH, CDR2 LQKENI. The CDR3 spans 14 residues. The CDR3 DNA is TGTGCCAGCTCCCCAGTTGGCAGGGTGCATGAGCAGTTCTTC. Protein sequence: CASSPVGRVHEQFF. Using reference TRBV18 and TRBJ2-1 for the parts outside the CDR3, the full variable domain is NAGVMQNPRHLVRRRGQEARLRCSPMKGHSHVYWYRQLPEEGLKFMVYLQKENIIDESGMPKERFSAEFPKEGPSILRIQQVVRGDSAAYFCASSPVGRVHEQFFGPGTRLTVL.

This chain links TRBV5-1 with TRBJ2-5; tentative D call: TRBD2 (6 bases). Trimming took 1 base from V and 1 from J, leaving 11 bases between them. Germline-derived CDR1 and CDR2 are SGHRS and YFSETQ. The CDR3 is 15 residues long. CDR3 nucleotide sequence: TGCGCCAGCAGCTTGCAGGGACTCCTCCAAGAGACCCAGTACTTC. This codes for CASSLQGLLQETQYF.